This is a list of T cell receptor beta chains from one sample in a study of cytomegalovirus exposure and HLA in healthy donors. The data were produced by immunoSEQ multiplex PCR, yet TCRdb's version contains in-frame clones alone and is incomplete. In the table there are over 150,000 clones, approximately 80% of which are singletons. Source material: PBMCs. The receptors shown here come from a young man in good health and CMV-seropositive. CDR3s include the opening cysteine and the closing phenylalanine or tryptophan. A D gene is named only where the DNA matches it firmly. Some rows have no size entry. The others give once, few or many, or a class for an expanded clone.

>TRBJ2-5|TRBV4-2|.|TRBD2
TGTGCCAGCAGCCAAGATTATGTACTAGCGCGACTCCAAGAGACCCAGTACTTC
CASSQDYVLARLQETQYF
>TRBJ2-7|TRBV6-5|once|.
TGTGCCAGCACTCCACTAGGTGGAACCTACGAGCAGTACTTC
CASTPLGGTYEQYF
>TRBJ2-2|TRBV11-3|few|.
TGTGCCAGCAGCTTAATAACCGGGGATCAGAACACCGGGGAGCTGTTTTTT
CASSLITGDQNTGELFF
>TRBJ2-1|TRBV4-2|.|TRBD2
TGTGCCAGCAGCCAAGAAGCGGGAGAGGGTGAGCAGTTCTTC
CASSQEAGEGEQFF
>TRBJ2-2|TRBV4-2|.|TRBD1
TGTGCCAGCAGCCAAGATGGTGGGACAGAGGGCGGGGAGCTGTTTTTT
CASSQDGGTEGGELFF
>TRBJ1-2|TRBV7-2|.|.
TGTGCCAGCAGCCCCGACGGTGGGAGCTATGGCTACACCTTC
CASSPDGGSYGYTF
>TRBJ2-7|TRBV7-2|.|TRBD2
TGTGCCAGCAGCCCCGGGACTAGTTTTCACGAGCAGTACTTC
CASSPGTSFHEQYF
>TRBJ1-1|TRBV9|.|.
TGTGCCAGCAGCGCCCGACAGACCCCAAACACTGAAGCTTTCTTT
CASSARQTPNTEAFF
>TRBJ2-1|TRBV9|.|.
TGTGCCAGCAGCGTAGGGGGAGACGATCGCAATGAGCAGTTCTTC
CASSVGGDDRNEQFF
>TRBJ2-7|TRBV7-8|once|TRBD2
TGTGCCAGCAGCCGCTCAGGACTAGTCGGTAGGAACGAGCAGTACTTC
CASSRSGLVGRNEQYF
>TRBJ2-6|TRBV9|.|.
TGTGCCAGCAGCGTAGTGGGGGGAGGCTCTGGGGCCAACGTCCTGACTTTC
CASSVVGGGSGANVLTF
>TRBJ1-5|TRBV19|few|.
TGTGCCAGTAGAGCGACCGCGTCTGGGCCCCAGCATTTT
CASRATASGPQHF
>TRBJ2-3|TRBV28|.|.
TGTGCCAGCAGTTTTCTATCCGGACAGCCTACGCAGTATTTT
CASSFLSGQPTQYF
>TRBJ2-7|TRBV9|.|.
TGTGCCAGCAGCGCACAGGTCCAGAATTACGAGCAGTACTTC
CASSAQVQNYEQYF
>TRBJ2-5|TRBV15|.|TRBD2
TGTGCCACCAGCAGAGATCGCGGGAGGGATGGGGAGACCCAGTACTTC
CATSRDRGRDGETQYF
>TRBJ2-5|TRBV5-6|.|TRBD1
TGTGCCAGCAGTACGGGACAGAGGGGAGAGACCCAGTACTTC
CASSTGQRGETQYF
>TRBJ2-5|TRBV6-1|.|.
TGTGCCAGCAGGACTTCGGGGAGGGAGACCCAGTACTTC
CASRTSGRETQYF
>TRBJ1-1|TRBV7-6|.|.
TGTGCCAGCAGCGCCGGACAAGCCAACACTGAAGCTTTCTTT
CASSAGQANTEAFF
>TRBJ1-5|TRBV5-6|.|TRBD1
TGTGCCAGCAGCTTGTGGTGGGCAGGGGGCGCGCAGCCCCAGCATTTT
CASSLWWAGGAQPQHF
>TRBJ1-4|TRBV9|.|.
TGTGCCAGCAGCGTAGGAAGGAGGGCCGCTAATGAAAAACTGTTTTTT
CASSVGRRAANEKLFF
>TRBJ2-7|TRBV9|.|.
TGTGCCAGCAGCGACGGTCCCGAGCAGTACTTC
CASSDGPEQYF
>TRBJ1-5|TRBV28|once|.
TGTGCCAGCGGGGGGGGCTCAAGGCCCCAGCATTTT
CASGGGSRPQHF
>TRBJ2-7|TRBV5-6|.|TRBD1
TGTGCCAGCAGCCCCTGGACAGGGTTCGAGCAGTACTTC
CASSPWTGFEQYF
>TRBJ1-5|TRBV28|once|TRBD1
TGTGCCAGCAGACCACAGGGGGTAAGCAATCAGCCCCAGCATTTT
CASRPQGVSNQPQHF
>TRBJ2-3|TRBV5-1|.|TRBD2
TGCGCCAGCAGCCGGACTAGCGGGAGTACCGGTACGCAGTATTTT
CASSRTSGSTGTQYF
>TRBJ2-7|TRBV18|few|TRBD1
TGTGCCAGTTTCAAGGGACAGGAGGACTACGAGCAGTACTTC
CASFKGQEDYEQYF
>TRBJ2-5|TRBV6-1|.|.
TGTGCCAGCAGTGAAGTCCCCCCACTGACCCAGTACTTC
CASSEVPPLTQYF
>TRBJ2-1|TRBV19|.|TRBD2
TGTGCCAGTAGTTCGCAAGGGAGAGATAGCGGGAGGGCCCCTGAGCAGTTCTTC
CASSSQGRDSGRAPEQFF
>TRBJ2-7|TRBV7-6|.|.
TGTGCCAGCAGCGCTCGGACACGATCCTACGAGCAGTACTTC
CASSARTRSYEQYF
>TRBJ1-5|TRBV27|.|.
TGTGCCAGCAGTTCCTTCAGTGAAAATCAGCCCCAGCATTTT
CASSSFSENQPQHF
>TRBJ1-5|TRBV15|.|.
TGTGCCACCAGCAGGTCAGGTCCGCCCCAGCATTTT
CATSRSGPPQHF
>TRBJ1-5|TRBV7-8|few|.
TGTGCCAGCAGCTTAATAGCTGTCAATCAGCCCCAGCATTTT
CASSLIAVNQPQHF
>TRBJ2-2|TRBV7-8|few|.
TGTGCCAGCAGCCCCCGGACTGCGGGGACCGGGGAGCTGTTTTTT
CASSPRTAGTGELFF
>TRBJ2-1|TRBV19|.|.
TGTGCCAGTAGTATTCCCACCCGAAATCTACGCAATGAGCAGTTCTTC
CASSIPTRNLRNEQFF
>TRBJ2-3|TRBV28|.|TRBD1
TGTGCCAGCAGTTTTGGGACAGGGAGCACAGATACGCAGTATTTT
CASSFGTGSTDTQYF
>TRBJ2-1|TRBV9|.|.
TGTGCCAGCAGCGTAAGTCTAGACAATGAGCAGTTCTTC
CASSVSLDNEQFF
>TRBJ1-2|TRBV28|.|.
TGTGCCAGCAGTTTCTCCGACAGGTCCTTTGGCTACACCTTC
CASSFSDRSFGYTF
>TRBJ2-7|TRBV7-2|.|TRBD2
TGTGCCAGCAGCTTAGGGAGCGGGAGAAGGATTGGAGGCGAGCAGTACTTC
CASSLGSGRRIGGEQYF
>TRBJ2-1|TRBV28|.|TRBD2
TGTGCCAGCAGTCATACTAGCGGGGAAACCTACAATGAGCAGTTCTTC
CASSHTSGETYNEQFF
>TRBJ1-2|TRBV4-2|.|.
TGTGCCAGCAGCCAAGATCGCGGCACACCTAACTATGGCTACACCTTC
CASSQDRGTPNYGYTF
>TRBJ2-5|TRBV10-3|.|TRBD2
TGTGCCATCAGTGAGAGGACTAGCGGCTCGCCCCAGTACTTC
CAISERTSGSPQYF
>TRBJ2-7|TRBV28|.|TRBD2
TGTGCCAGCAGTTTAGGTAGCGGGATCCTACGGGAGCAGTACTTC
CASSLGSGILREQYF
>TRBJ1-3|TRBV29-1|.|TRBD1
TGCAGCGTTGAAAACGACAGGGACGGAAACACCATATATTTT
CSVENDRDGNTIYF
>TRBJ2-5|TRBV9|.|TRBD1
TGTGCCAGCAGCGGTGGACAGGGGTGGAGAGAGACCCAGTACTTC
CASSGGQGWRETQYF
>TRBJ2-5|TRBV11-2|.|.
TGTGCCAGCAGCGGAGGTCAGGGGAAGAGGGAGACCCAGTACTTC
CASSGGQGKRETQYF
>TRBJ2-7|TRBV13|few|TRBD1
TGTGCCAGCAGCCCCTCCGGGACAGGGCTCAACGAGCAGTACTTC
CASSPSGTGLNEQYF
>TRBJ2-1|TRBV29-1|once|TRBD1
TGCAGCGTTCGGGGACAGGGGGTTTCTGAGCAGTTCTTC
CSVRGQGVSEQFF
>TRBJ1-5|TRBV15|.|.
TGTGCCATCAGCAGAGACGAGGTCTTGCGGCCCCAGCATTTT
CAISRDEVLRPQHF
>TRBJ2-2|TRBV5-1|.|TRBD1
TGCGCCAGCAGCAAGCGGACAGGGGGCTACACCGGGGAGCTGTTTTTT
CASSKRTGGYTGELFF
>TRBJ1-1|TRBV5-1|.|.
TGCGCCAGCAGCCCTTACAGGGAGAGCACTGAAGCTTTCTTT
CASSPYRESTEAFF